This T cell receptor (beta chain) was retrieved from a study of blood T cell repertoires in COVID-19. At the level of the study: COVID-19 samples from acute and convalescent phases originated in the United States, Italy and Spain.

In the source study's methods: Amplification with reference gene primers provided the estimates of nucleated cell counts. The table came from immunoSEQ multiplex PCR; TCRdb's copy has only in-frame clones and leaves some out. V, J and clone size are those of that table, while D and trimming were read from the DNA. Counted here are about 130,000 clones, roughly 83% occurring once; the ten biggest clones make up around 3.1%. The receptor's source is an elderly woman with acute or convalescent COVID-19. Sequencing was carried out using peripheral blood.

Here the CDR3 DNA reads TGTGCCAGCAGAGAGACAGGGCTCACCTACAATGAGCAGTTCTTC. It translates to CASRETGLTYNEQFF. The chain has TRBV2 and TRBJ2-1; 7 bases agree with TRBD1. This CDR3 comprises 15 residues. Trimming took 6 bases from V and 2 from J; bases not matched to a gene: 7. CDR1 and CDR2 from the germline V gene are SNHLY and FYNNEI. Looking up the rest from reference TRBV2 and TRBJ2-1 gives the full variable domain: EPEVTQTPSHQVTQMGQEVILRCVPISNHLYFYWYRQILGQKVEFLVSFYNNEISEKSEIFDDQFSVERPDGSNFTLKIRSTKLEDSAMYFCASRETGLTYNEQFFGPGTRLTVL.